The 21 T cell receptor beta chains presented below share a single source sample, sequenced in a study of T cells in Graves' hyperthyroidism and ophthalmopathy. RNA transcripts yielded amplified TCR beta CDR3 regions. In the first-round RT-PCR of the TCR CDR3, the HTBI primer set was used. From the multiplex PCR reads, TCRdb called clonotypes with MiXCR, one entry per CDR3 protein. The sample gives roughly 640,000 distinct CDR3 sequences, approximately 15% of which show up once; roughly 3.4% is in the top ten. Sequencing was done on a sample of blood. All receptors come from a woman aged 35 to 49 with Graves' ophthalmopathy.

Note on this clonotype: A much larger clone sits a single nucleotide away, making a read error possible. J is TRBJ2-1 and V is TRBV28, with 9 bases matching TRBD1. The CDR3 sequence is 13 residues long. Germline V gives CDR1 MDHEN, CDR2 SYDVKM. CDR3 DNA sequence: TGTGCCAGCAAGGGCGGGGCGGGGACAGGGCATGTCTTC. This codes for CASKGGAGTGHVF.

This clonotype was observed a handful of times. CDR3 amino acids: CASSRLLEPSSYNEQFF. The DNA of the CDR3 is TGTGCCAGCTCACGACTACTAGAGCCGAGCTCCTACAATGAGCAGTTCTTC. The chain is built from TRBV18 and TRBJ2-1; D possibly corresponds to TRBD2 (5 bases). CDR1 and CDR2 (germline): KGHSH, LQKENI. There are 17 residues in the CDR3. V shed 4 bases and J shed 0 bases, with 16 bases lying between them.

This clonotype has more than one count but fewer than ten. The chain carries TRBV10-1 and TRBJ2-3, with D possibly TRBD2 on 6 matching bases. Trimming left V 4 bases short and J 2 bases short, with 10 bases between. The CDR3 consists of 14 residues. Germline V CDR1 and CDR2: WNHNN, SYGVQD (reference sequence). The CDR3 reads CASSGGRITDTQYF. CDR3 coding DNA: TGCGCCAGCAGTGGAGGGAGGATCACAGATACGCAGTATTTT.

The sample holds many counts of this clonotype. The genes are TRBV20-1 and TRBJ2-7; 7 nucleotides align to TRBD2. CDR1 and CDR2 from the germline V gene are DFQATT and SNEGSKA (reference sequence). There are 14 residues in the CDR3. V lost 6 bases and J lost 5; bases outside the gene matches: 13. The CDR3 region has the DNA TGCAGTGCGGCGGGCGGAGCGGGGAAAAACGAGCAGTACTTC. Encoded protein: CSAAGGAGKNEQYF.

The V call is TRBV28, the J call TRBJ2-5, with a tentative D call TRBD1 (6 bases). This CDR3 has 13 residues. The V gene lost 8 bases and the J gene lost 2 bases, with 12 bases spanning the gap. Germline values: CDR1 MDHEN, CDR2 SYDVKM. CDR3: CASQGHSQETQYF. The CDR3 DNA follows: TGTGCCAGCCAGGGACATTCTCAAGAGACCCAGTACTTC.

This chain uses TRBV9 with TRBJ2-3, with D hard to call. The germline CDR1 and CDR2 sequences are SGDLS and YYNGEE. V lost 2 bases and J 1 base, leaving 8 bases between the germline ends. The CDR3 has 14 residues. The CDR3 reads CASSVTERTDTQYF. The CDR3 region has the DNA TGTGCCAGCAGCGTGACGGAGCGCACAGATACGCAGTATTTT.

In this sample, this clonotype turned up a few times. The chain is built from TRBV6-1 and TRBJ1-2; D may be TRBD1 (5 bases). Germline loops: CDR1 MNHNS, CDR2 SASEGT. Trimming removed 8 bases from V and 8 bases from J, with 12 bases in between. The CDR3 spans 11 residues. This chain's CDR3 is CASRQGRGYTF. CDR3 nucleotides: TGTGCCAGCCGGCAGGGCAGAGGCTACACCTTC.

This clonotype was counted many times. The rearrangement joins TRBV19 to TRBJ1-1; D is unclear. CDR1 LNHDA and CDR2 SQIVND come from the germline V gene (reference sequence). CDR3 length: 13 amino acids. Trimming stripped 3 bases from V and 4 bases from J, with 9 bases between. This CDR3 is CASSITLVTEAFF. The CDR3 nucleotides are TGTGCCAGTAGTATCACCCTTGTCACTGAAGCTTTCTTT.

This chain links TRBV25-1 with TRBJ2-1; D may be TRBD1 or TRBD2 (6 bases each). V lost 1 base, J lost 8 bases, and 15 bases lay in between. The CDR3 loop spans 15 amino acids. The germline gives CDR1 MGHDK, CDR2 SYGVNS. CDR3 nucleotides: TGTGCCAGCAGTGAATTCGGAGGGGGGATCGATGAGCAGTTCTTC. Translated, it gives CASSEFGGGIDEQFF. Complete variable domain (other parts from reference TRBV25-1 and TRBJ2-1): EADIYQTPRYLVIGTGKKITLECSQTMGHDKMYWYQQDPGMELHLIHYSYGVNSTEKGDLSSESTVSRIRTEHFPLTLESARPSHTSQYLCASSEFGGGIDEQFFGPGTRLTVL.

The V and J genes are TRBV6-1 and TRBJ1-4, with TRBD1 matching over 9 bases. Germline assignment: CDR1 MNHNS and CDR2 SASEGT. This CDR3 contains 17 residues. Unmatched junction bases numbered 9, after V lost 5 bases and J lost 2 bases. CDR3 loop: CASSPPGQGRTNEKLFF. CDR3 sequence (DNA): TGTGCCAGCAGTCCCCCGGGACAGGGTAGGACTAATGAAAAACTGTTTTTT.

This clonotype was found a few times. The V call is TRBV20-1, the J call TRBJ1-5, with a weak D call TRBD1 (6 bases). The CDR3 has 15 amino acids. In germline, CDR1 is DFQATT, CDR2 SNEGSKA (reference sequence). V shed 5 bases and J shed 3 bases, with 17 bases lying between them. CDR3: CSARTRGGVNQPQHF. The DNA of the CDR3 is TGCAGTGCTCGCACTAGGGGGGGGGTCAATCAGCCCCAGCATTTT.

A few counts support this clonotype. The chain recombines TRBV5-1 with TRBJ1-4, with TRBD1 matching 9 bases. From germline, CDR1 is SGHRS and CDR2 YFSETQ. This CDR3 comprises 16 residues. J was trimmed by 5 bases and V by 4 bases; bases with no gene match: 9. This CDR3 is CASSGTGLAGNEKLFF. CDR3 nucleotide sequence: TGCGCCAGCAGCGGGACAGGGTTGGCCGGAAATGAAAAACTGTTTTTT.

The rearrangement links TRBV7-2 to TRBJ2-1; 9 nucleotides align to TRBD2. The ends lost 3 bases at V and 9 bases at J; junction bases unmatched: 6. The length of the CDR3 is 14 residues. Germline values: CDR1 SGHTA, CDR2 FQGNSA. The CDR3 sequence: CASSLGLAASEQFF. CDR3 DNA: TGTGCCAGCAGCTTGGGACTAGCAGCATCTGAGCAGTTCTTC.

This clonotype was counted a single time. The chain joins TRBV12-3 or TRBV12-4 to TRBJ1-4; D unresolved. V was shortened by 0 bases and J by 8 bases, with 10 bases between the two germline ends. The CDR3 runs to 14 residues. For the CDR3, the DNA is TGTGCCAGCAGTTTAGCGCTGCGCGGGGAAAAACTGTTTTTT. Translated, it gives CASSLALRGEKLFF.

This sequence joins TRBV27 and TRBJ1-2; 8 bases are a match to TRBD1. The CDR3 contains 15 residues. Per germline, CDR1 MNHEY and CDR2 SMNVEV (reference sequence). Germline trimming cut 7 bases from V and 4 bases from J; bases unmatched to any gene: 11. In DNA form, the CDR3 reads TGTGCCAGCAAATCCTCTCCAGGACAGGGCTATGGCTACACCTTC. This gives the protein CASKSSPGQGYGYTF.

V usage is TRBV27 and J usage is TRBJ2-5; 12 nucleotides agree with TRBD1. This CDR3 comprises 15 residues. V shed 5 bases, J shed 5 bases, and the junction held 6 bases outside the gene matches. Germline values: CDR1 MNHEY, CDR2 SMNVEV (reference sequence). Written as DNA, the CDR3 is TGTGCCAGCAGTCGCCGGGACAGGGGGCCGGAGACCCAGTACTTC. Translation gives CASSRRDRGPETQYF.

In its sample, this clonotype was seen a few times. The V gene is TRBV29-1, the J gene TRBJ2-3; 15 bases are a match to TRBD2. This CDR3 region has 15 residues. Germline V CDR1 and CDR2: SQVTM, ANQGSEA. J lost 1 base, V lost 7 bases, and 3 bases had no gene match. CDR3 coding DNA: TGCAGCGCCGGGACTAGCGGGAGGCGCACAGATACGCAGTATTTT. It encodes CSAGTSGRRTDTQYF.

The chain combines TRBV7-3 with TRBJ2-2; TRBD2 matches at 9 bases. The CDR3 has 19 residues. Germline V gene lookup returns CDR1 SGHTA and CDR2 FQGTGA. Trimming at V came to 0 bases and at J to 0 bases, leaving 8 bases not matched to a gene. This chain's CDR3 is CASSLTASGGSSNTGELFF. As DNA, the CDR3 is TGTGCCAGCAGCTTAACGGCCAGCGGGGGGTCCTCGAACACCGGGGAGCTGTTTTTT.

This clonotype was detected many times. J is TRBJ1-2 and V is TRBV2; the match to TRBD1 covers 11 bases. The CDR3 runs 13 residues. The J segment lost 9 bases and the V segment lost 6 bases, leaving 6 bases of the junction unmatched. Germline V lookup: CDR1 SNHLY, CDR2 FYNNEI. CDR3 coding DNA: TGTGCCAGCAGGGGGGACAGGGGGATGAGCTACACCTTC. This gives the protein CASRGDRGMSYTF.

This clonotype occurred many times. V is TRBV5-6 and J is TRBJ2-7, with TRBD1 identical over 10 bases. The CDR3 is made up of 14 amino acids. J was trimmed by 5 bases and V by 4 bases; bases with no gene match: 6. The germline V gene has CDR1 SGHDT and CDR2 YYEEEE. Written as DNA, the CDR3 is TGTGCCAGCAGCATGGACAGGGGGATAAACGAGCAGTACTTC. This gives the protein CASSMDRGINEQYF.

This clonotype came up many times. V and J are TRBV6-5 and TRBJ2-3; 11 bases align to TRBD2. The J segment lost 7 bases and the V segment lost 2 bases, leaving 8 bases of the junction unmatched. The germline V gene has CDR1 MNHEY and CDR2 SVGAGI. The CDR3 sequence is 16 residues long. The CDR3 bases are TGTGCCAGCAGTTACAATAGCGGGAGGGCCGCGAATACGCAGTATTTT. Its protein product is CASSYNSGRAANTQYF.